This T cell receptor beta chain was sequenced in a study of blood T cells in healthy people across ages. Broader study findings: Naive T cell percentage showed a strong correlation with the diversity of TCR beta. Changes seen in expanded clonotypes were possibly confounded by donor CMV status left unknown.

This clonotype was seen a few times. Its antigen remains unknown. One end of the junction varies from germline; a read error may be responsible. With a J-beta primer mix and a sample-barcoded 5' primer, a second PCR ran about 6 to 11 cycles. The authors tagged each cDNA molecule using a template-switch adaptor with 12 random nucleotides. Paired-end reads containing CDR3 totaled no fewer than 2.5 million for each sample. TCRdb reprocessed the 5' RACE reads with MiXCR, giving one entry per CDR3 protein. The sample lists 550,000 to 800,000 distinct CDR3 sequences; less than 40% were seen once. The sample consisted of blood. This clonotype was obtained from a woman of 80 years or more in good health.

CDR3 amino acids: CSAEPSSGGKRFF. CDR3 sequence (DNA): TGCAGTGCCGAGCCTTCCTCAGGCGGAAAACGGTTTTTT. V and J are TRBV20-1 and TRBJ1-4; D not resolved. Germline loops: CDR1 DFQATT, CDR2 SNEGSKA (reference sequence). CDR3 length: 13 amino acids.